This T cell receptor (beta chain) was retrieved from a study of CD8 T cells in ankylosing spondylitis. 5'-RACE, quantitative and with molecular barcodes, yielded the TCR beta libraries. TCRdb passed the 5' RACE reads through MiXCR, listing each CDR3 protein once. Of 200,000 to 250,000 distinct CDR3 sequences listed, about 10% are singletons. Sequencing was performed on blood, either unsorted or a sorted T cell fraction (not recorded which). The TCR comes from a male donor with ankylosing spondylitis or in good health (not recorded which).

As DNA, the CDR3 is TGTGCCAGCAGCTTAGGCGGGACCGGCTACGAGCAGTACTTC. Translating gives CASSLGGTGYEQYF. The V and J genes are TRBV11-3 and TRBJ2-7; TRBD2 might be the D (6 bases). The CDR3 has 14 amino acids. V was trimmed by 1 base and J by 3 bases, leaving 10 bases between them. Germline assignment: CDR1 SGHNT and CDR2 YENEEA.